This T cell receptor beta chain was identified in a study of blood T cell repertoires in COVID-19. Looked up from germline, CDR1 is SGHNT and CDR2 is YYREEE (reference sequence). The V gene end was trimmed by 4 bases and the J gene end by 8 bases; junction bases not matched to a gene: 12. This CDR3 comprises 16 residues. This clone was picked up one time. This table comes from immunoSEQ multiplex PCR, and its TCRdb copy is limited to in-frame clones, with some not included. The top ten clones hold roughly 2.4% of a sample with approximately 250,000 clones, about 91% of them seen once. The material sequenced was PBMCs or T cells enriched from blood (not recorded which). The sequence came from a woman in her thirties or forties with acute COVID-19. V is TRBV5-4 and J is TRBJ2-1; 10 nucleotides match TRBD2. In DNA, the CDR3 is TGTGCCAGCAGCCCGAGCGGGAGGGCCGCTCGAGATGAGCAGTTCTTC. Translating gives CASSPSGRAARDEQFF.